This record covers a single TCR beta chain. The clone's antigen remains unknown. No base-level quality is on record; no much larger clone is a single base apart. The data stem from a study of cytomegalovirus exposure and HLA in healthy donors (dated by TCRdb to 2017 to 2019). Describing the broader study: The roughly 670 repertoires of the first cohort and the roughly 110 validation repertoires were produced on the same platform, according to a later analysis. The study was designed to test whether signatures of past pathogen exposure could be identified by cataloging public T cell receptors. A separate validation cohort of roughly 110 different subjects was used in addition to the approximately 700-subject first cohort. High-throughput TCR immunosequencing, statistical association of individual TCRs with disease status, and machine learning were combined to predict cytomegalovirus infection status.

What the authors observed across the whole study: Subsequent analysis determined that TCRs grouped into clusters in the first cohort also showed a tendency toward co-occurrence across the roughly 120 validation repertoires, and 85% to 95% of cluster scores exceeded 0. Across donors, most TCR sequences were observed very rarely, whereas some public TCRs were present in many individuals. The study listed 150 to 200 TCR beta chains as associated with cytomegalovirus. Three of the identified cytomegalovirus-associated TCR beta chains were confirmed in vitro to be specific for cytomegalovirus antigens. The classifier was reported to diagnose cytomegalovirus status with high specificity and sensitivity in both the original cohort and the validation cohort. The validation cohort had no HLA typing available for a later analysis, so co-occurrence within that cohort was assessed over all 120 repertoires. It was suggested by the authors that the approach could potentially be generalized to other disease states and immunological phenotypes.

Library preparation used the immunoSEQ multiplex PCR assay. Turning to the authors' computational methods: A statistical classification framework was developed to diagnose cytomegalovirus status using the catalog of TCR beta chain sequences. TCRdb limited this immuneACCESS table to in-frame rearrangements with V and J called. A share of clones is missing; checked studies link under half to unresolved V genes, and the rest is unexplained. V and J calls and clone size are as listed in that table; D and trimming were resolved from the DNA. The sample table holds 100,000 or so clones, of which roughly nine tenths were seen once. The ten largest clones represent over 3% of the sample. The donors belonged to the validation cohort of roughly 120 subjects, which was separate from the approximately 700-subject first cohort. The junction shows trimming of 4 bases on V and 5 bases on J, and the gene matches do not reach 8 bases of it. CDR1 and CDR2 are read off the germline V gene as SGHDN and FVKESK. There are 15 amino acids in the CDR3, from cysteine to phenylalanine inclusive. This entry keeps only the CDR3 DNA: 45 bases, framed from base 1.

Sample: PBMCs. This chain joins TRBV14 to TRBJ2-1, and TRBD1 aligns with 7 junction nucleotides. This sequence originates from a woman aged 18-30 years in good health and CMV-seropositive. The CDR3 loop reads CASSPPGQSHNEQFF. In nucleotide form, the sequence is TGTGCCAGCAGCCCCCCGGGACAGAGCCACAATGAGCAGTTCTTC.